This passage covers 23 T cell receptor beta chains from one sample sequenced in a study of tissue T cells after allogeneic stem cell transplantation. Time point of the sample: mouse harvest day 14 after allogeneic transplant. Mouse grafts combined 10^7 T-cell-depleted bone marrow cells with 10^6 splenic CD5+ T cells. Only in-frame clones appear in the TCRdb table, and some are missing; sequencing was by immunoSEQ multiplex PCR. The sample has 7,000 to 9,500 clones, roughly 32% seen once. The sequenced material came from skin. These receptors all come from a female BALB/c mouse given C57BL/6 T cells with graft-versus-host disease after an allogeneic hematopoietic cell transplant.

Turning to this clone: Genes and germline come from the mouse. The read terminates 1 residue before the CDR3 end, so the remaining end is supplied by the germline J gene. This chain uses TRBV5 with TRBJ2-7; TRBD2 aligns across 12 bases. Germline V gene sequence: CDR1 LGHNA, CDR2 YNLKQL (reference sequence). The CDR3 runs to 16 residues. The junction had 6 bases not matched to a gene; V was cut back by 4 bases and J by 2 bases. The CDR3 loop reads CASSRGLGGAPYEQYF. The CDR3 DNA, read in part, is TGTGCCAGCAGCCGCGGACTGGGGGGGGCGCCCTATGAACAGTAC.

This clone is medium-sized (0.01 to 0.1%) within its sample. Gene names and germline match the mouse. The read comes to an end 1 residue before the CDR3 does, leaving the germline J gene to fill in the end. The chain joins TRBV26 to TRBJ2-7; D might be TRBD1 (6 bases). Per germline, CDR1 KGHPV and CDR2 FQNQEV (reference sequence). The CDR3 runs to 14 residues. V was trimmed by 2 bases and J by 4 bases, leaving 12 bases between them. Partial CDR3 DNA: TGTGCCAGCAGTCTGGGAGACAGGAGGTATGAACAGTAC. This sequence encodes CASSLGDRRYEQY. In full, the CDR3 reads CASSLGDRRYEQYF. Full variable domain (missing parts from reference TRBV26 and TRBJ2-7): NSKVIQTPRYLVKGQGQKAKMRCIPEKGHPVVFWYQQNKNNEFKFLINFQNQEVLQQIDMTEKRFSAECPSNSPCSLEIQSSEAGDSALYLCASSLGDRRYEQYFGPGTRLTVL.

About this clone: Here the gene names and germline are mouse. The read falls 1 residue short of the CDR3 end, and the missing part is taken from the germline J gene. Other DNA sequences in this specimen translate into the identical CDR3. The chain joins TRBV12-2 to TRBJ2-5; TRBD1 matches 9 bases. The J segment lost 2 bases and the V segment lost 2 bases, leaving 1 base of the junction unmatched. CDR1 and CDR2 (germline): SGHLS, HYDKME. The CDR3 is 14 residues long. The CDR3 bases that were read are TGTGCCAGCTCTCCGGGACAGGGCCAAGACACCCAGTAC. Protein: CASSPGQGQDTQY. The whole CDR3 protein is CASSPGQGQDTQYF.

On this clone: Gene names refer to mouse genes. From the germline J gene comes the end of the CDR3, since the read stops 1 residue before it. This rearrangement joins TRBV5 to TRBJ2-7, with D possibly TRBD2 on 7 matching bases. Germline CDR1 and CDR2: LGHNA and YNLKQL (reference sequence). The V gene lost 0 bases and the J gene lost 3 bases, with 9 bases spanning the gap. The CDR3 has 14 residues. The CDR3 here is CASSQDWGLYEQYF. The covered CDR3 bases are TGTGCCAGCAGCCAAGACTGGGGGCTCTATGAACAGTAC.

By share of the sample, this clone is medium-sized. The germline and genes are mouse ones. The read comes to an end 1 residue before the CDR3 does, leaving the germline J gene to fill in the end. V usage is TRBV26 and J usage is TRBJ2-7; unclear D gene. CDR1 and CDR2 (germline): KGHPV, FQNQEV (reference sequence). The CDR3 length is 12 residues. V lost 2 bases to trimming and J lost 7 bases, with 9 bases between them. The covered CDR3 bases are TGTGCCAGCAGTCTGGGAGGGTGGGAACAGTAC. Protein sequence: CASSLGGWEQY. The whole CDR3 sequence is CASSLGGWEQYF.

A note on this clone: Any gene name here is a mouse gene name. The read terminates 1 residue before the CDR3 end, so the remaining end is supplied by the germline J gene. This chain joins TRBV13-3 and TRBJ2-3; D call uncertain. There are 13 residues in the CDR3. The germline V and J ends were trimmed by 2 bases and 0 bases, with 4 bases remaining between them. Per the germline V gene, CDR1 is NNHDY and CDR2 is SYVADS. This CDR3 reads CASSEQSAETLYF. The CDR3 bases that were read are TGTGCCAGCAGTGAACAGAGTGCAGAAACGCTGTAT.

This clone was seen only a few times. Gene names and germline refer to mouse. CDR3 amino acids: CSSSQQGSGNTLYF. The CDR3 bases that were read are TGCTCCAGCAGTCAACAGGGGTCTGGAAATACGCTCTAT. The J gene is TRBJ1-3, the V gene TRBV23; whether TRBD1, the table's D call, matches the DNA was not checked. The CDR3 end is not reached by the read, which stops 1 residue before it; the germline J gene fills it in. In germline, CDR1 is KGHTA, CDR2 FQNQQP. This CDR3 has 14 residues.

Of note for this clone: Gene labels here are mouse ones. Sequencing ends 1 residue short of the CDR3 end; the germline J gene provides the rest. The chain combines TRBV21 with TRBJ2-4, with D hard to call. TRBV21 is given ORF status, its function remaining uncertain. Trimming cost V 4 bases and J 3 bases, with 8 bases left between them. The CDR3 is 13 amino acids. CDR3 DNA, as far as it was read: TGTGCTAGCAGTCCAGGTGGACAAAACACCTTGTAC. Translated: CASSPGGQNTLY. Given in full, the CDR3 is CASSPGGQNTLYF.

Comments on this clone: All gene names here are mouse names. The DNA ends 1 residue before the CDR3 does, and the rest of the CDR3 is filled in from the germline J gene. The sample contains more than one DNA sequence encoding this CDR3. This chain uses TRBV26 with TRBJ2-3, with 10 bases lining up with TRBD1. CDR3 length equals 14 residues. The J segment lost 3 bases and the V segment lost 4 bases, leaving 1 base of the junction unmatched. Germline V gene data show CDR1 as KGHPV and CDR2 as FQNQEV (reference sequence). CDR3 protein: CASSPGQGAETLYF. CDR3 bases read: TGTGCCAGCAGTCCGGGACAGGGGGCAGAAACGCTGTAT.

With regard to this clone: Gene and germline names: mouse. The DNA ends 1 residue before the CDR3 does, and the rest of the CDR3 is filled in from the germline J gene. This sequence joins TRBV26 and TRBJ1-1, with 10 bases fitting TRBD1. Germline V gene lookup returns CDR1 KGHPV and CDR2 FQNQEV (reference sequence). The V gene end was trimmed by 4 bases and the J gene end by 1 base; junction bases not matched to a gene: 3. This CDR3 has 15 amino acids. The CDR3 DNA, read in part, is TGTGCCAGCAGTCCCCGGGACAGGGGAAACACAGAAGTCTTC. Translating gives CASSPRDRGNTEVF. The full CDR3 protein reads CASSPRDRGNTEVFF. The full variable domain, completed using reference TRBV26 and TRBJ1-1, is NSKVIQTPRYLVKGQGQKAKMRCIPEKGHPVVFWYQQNKNNEFKFLINFQNQEVLQQIDMTEKRFSAECPSNSPCSLEIQSSEAGDSALYLCASSPRDRGNTEVFFGKGTRLTVV.

About this clone: Genes and germline come from the mouse. The CDR3 is cut off 1 residue early in the read; its end comes from the germline J gene. This sequence joins TRBV4 and TRBJ2-3, with 10 bases aligning to TRBD2. The ends lost 3 bases at V and 2 bases at J; junction bases unmatched: 2. The CDR3 length is 15 residues. Looked up from germline, CDR1 is LGHDT and CDR2 is YNNKQL (reference sequence). CDR3: CASSYGLGVAETLYF. CDR3 DNA (partial): TGTGCCAGCAGCTATGGACTGGGGGTTGCAGAAACGCTGTAT.

This clone was observed a few times. Gene names are the mouse ones. The read ends 1 residue shy of where the CDR3 ends; the end is completed using the germline J gene. At the DNA level, this CDR3 is encoded by other sequences in the same sample as well. The chain joins TRBV13-1 to TRBJ2-3; 8 bases map to TRBD2. Germline assignment: CDR1 NSHNY and CDR2 SYGAGN. This CDR3 contains 16 residues. V gave up 0 bases and J gave up 1 base; unmatched junction bases: 4. The sequenced CDR3 bases are TGTGCCAGCAGTGATGGGGGGGGGCAGGGTGCAGAAACGCTGTAT. Amino acid sequence: CASSDGGGQGAETLY. The full CDR3 is CASSDGGGQGAETLYF.

On this clone itself: The listed genes are named as in mouse. The read falls 1 residue short of the CDR3 end, and the missing part is taken from the germline J gene. V and J are TRBV26 and TRBJ2-5; TRBD1 or TRBD2 may be the D gene (6 bases each). The CDR3 is 12 residues long. V lost 7 bases, J lost 4 bases, and 9 bases lay in between. CDR1 and CDR2 from the germline V gene are KGHPV and FQNQEV (reference sequence). Incomplete CDR3 DNA: TGTGCCAGCACTAGGGGGGAAGACACCCAGTAC. Its protein is CASTRGEDTQY. The entire CDR3 sequence reads CASTRGEDTQYF.

This clone was seen a handful of times. Gene names refer to mouse genes. The read stops 1 residue short of the end of the CDR3; the missing end is completed from the germline J gene. The chain uses TRBV12-2 and TRBJ1-2, with 8 bases aligning to TRBD1. Germline CDR1 reads SGHLS; CDR2 reads HYDKME. The CDR3 is made up of 14 amino acids. Losses at the gene ends were 2 bases for V and 4 bases for J; bases not matched to a gene: 5. The part of the CDR3 DNA that was read is TGTGCCAGCTCTCCGACAGGGGTGGGCTCCGACTACACC. Translating it yields CASSPTGVGSDYT. The whole CDR3 protein reads CASSPTGVGSDYTF.

This clone was detected only a few times. Gene names denote mouse genes. The read ends 1 residue before the CDR3 terminus; that terminus is restored from the germline J gene. The rearrangement uses TRBV23 and TRBJ1-2; the listed D gene, TRBD1, was not tested against the DNA. This CDR3 spans 16 amino acids. Germline CDR1 KGHTA, CDR2 FQNQQP. The CDR3 loop is CSSSQSTTGPNSDYTF. The sequenced CDR3 bases are TGCTCCAGCAGTCAATCCACGACAGGGCCAAACTCCGACTACACC.

By frequency in the sample, this clone is medium-sized. Here the gene names and germline are mouse. The sequenced fragment ends 1 residue before the CDR3 boundary, so the rest is inferred from the germline J gene. The chain recombines TRBV26 with TRBJ2-7; 8 bases map to TRBD1. The CDR3 spans 14 residues. After removal of 2 bases from V and 3 bases from J, the junction contained 3 bases not matched to a gene. The germline V gene has CDR1 KGHPV and CDR2 FQNQEV (reference sequence). The sequenced CDR3 bases are TGTGCCAGCAGTCTGGCAGGGGGCTTCTATGAACAGTAC. It encodes CASSLAGGFYEQY. The whole CDR3 protein reads CASSLAGGFYEQYF.

As regards this clone: Genes and germline are mouse. The read finishes 1 residue shy of the CDR3 end, and the germline J gene is used to complete it. The V gene is TRBV20, the J gene TRBJ2-7; weak D call: TRBD2 (7 bases). V was trimmed by 0 bases and J by 0 bases, leaving 9 bases between them. CDR1 is GFQATS, CDR2 STVNSAI, per germline. The CDR3 is 14 amino acids. The CDR3 spells CGARDWGLSYEQYF. CDR3 bases read: TGTGGTGCTAGGGACTGGGGGCTCTCCTATGAACAGTAC. The full variable domain, rest sourced from reference TRBV20 and TRBJ2-7, is GALVYQYPRRTICKSGTSMRMECQAVGFQATSVAWYRQSPQKTFELIALSTVNSAIKYEQNFTQEKFPISHPNLSFSSMTVLNAYLEDRGLYLCGARDWGLSYEQYFGPGTRLTVL.

In regard to this clone: Each gene name is a mouse one. The missing CDR3 end, 1 residue past where the read stops, is filled in from the germline J gene. J is TRBJ2-7 and V is TRBV19; 9 positions match TRBD1. Germline CDR1 is FNHDT and CDR2 is SITEND (reference sequence). The CDR3 spans 14 residues. V dropped 2 bases and J dropped 3; count of bases not matched to a gene: 3. The CDR3 here is CASSIGTGIYEQYF. The sequenced part of the CDR3 DNA is TGTGCCAGCAGTATTGGGACAGGGATCTATGAACAGTAC.

For this clone: Gene names refer to mouse genes. With the read ending 1 residue before the CDR3 end, the germline J gene is used to fill in that end. This sequence joins TRBV16 and TRBJ2-3; TRBD1 aligns across 10 bases. Germline V CDR1 and CDR2: SGHSA, FRNQAP. This CDR3 contains 16 residues. V trimming: 4 bases; J trimming: 1 base; junction bases outside the gene matches: 5. CDR3 DNA (partial): TGTGCAAGCAGCTCGGACAGGGGGTGGGGTGCAGAAACGCTGTAT. This translates into CASSSDRGWGAETLY. The whole CDR3 is CASSSDRGWGAETLYF.

Notes on this clone: Germline and genes here are mouse. The sequenced part of the CDR3 DNA is TGTGCCAGCAGTCGACAAGACCAAGACACCCAGTAC. Translation gives CASSRQDQDTQY. The complete CDR3 reads CASSRQDQDTQYF. This chain joins TRBV26 and TRBJ2-5; D uncertain. Read data end 1 residue before the CDR3 end; the end is taken from the germline J gene. The CDR3 loop spans 13 amino acids. V lost 4 bases and J lost 1, with 6 bases in between. Germline CDR1 KGHPV, CDR2 FQNQEV (reference sequence).

A word on this clone: Genes here carry mouse names. Sequencing ends 1 residue short of the CDR3 end; the germline J gene provides the rest. The chain couples TRBV12-2 to TRBJ1-4; D is uncertain. The germline V gene has CDR1 SGHLS and CDR2 HYDKME. This CDR3 region has 13 residues. Deletions cut 2 bases from V and 2 bases from J, with 5 bases between. The CDR3 protein is CASSQGSNERLFF. The CDR3 DNA, read in part, is TGTGCCAGCTCTCAGGGATCCAACGAAAGATTATTT.

Notes on this clone: The genes and germline here are from mouse. The CDR3 goes on 1 residue after the read ends, and that part is filled in from the germline J gene. This specimen includes other DNA sequences encoding the same CDR3. The genes are TRBV26 and TRBJ2-4; D may be TRBD1 (6 bases). The CDR3 is 14 amino acids. Germline CDR1 is KGHPV and CDR2 is FQNQEV (reference sequence). V was clipped by 4 bases and J by 0 bases, with 8 bases between them. This CDR3 reads CASSPQGSQNTLYF. The CDR3 bases that were read are TGTGCCAGCAGTCCTCAGGGGAGTCAAAACACCTTGTAC.

This clone has only a few counts. The gene symbols are mouse symbols. With the read ending 1 residue before the CDR3 end, the germline J gene is used to fill in that end. This sequence joins TRBV13-2 and TRBJ1-1; D possibly corresponds to TRBD1 (5 bases). Trimming took 3 bases from V and 5 from J, leaving 8 bases between them. From germline, CDR1 is NNHNN and CDR2 SYGAGS (reference sequence). CDR3 length: 12 amino acids. This CDR3 reads CASGGRQTEVFF. CDR3 DNA, as far as it was read: TGTGCCAGCGGTGGTCGACAGACAGAAGTCTTC.